The next 25 T cell receptor beta chains were all read from a single sample in a study of T cells expressing NK-cell markers (dated by TCRdb to the early 2020s). The library was built by means of 5' RACE. Instrument used: Illumina HiSeq 2000. TCRdb reprocessed the reads into one record per CDR3 protein sequence, lacking DNA. The data table for this sample lists over 200,000 distinct CDR3 sequences. The top ten clonotypes cover around 0.4% of the sample. Sequenced: blood T cells: a sorted CD56 or NKG2C T cell subset, CD4+ or CD8+ T cells, or bulk PBMC T cells (not recorded which). These receptors all come from a man between 18 and 35 years old in good health. Donor details come from another sample of the same person, matched by shared clones.

This rearrangement joins TRBV11-3 to TRBJ2-1. Germline-derived CDR1 and CDR2 are SGHNT and YENEEA. CDR3 length equals 13 residues. The CDR3 is CASSLVRDNEQFF. Together with reference TRBV11-3 and TRBJ2-1, the CDR3 gives the full variable domain: EAGVVQSPRYKIIEKKQPVAFWCNPISGHNTLYWYLQNLGQGPELLIRYENEEAVDDSQLPKDRFSAERLKGVDSTLKIQPAELGDSAVYLCASSLVRDNEQFFGPGTRLTVL.

The rearrangement joins TRBV27 to TRBJ1-1; TCRdb outputs TRBD1, but without DNA this stays unchecked. This CDR3 contains 18 residues. CDR1 MNHEY and CDR2 SMNVEV come from the germline V gene (reference sequence). This CDR3 reads CASSPHRDRLGRNTEAFF.

The chain's CDR3 is CASSGQREGQDEQFF. The V gene is TRBV12-3 or TRBV12-4, the J gene TRBJ2-1; TCRdb calls TRBD2, which cannot be checked without DNA. The CDR3 spans 15 residues.

The rearrangement links TRBV11-2 to TRBJ2-1; the TCRdb call, TRBD1, lacks DNA for checking. Germline-derived CDR1 and CDR2 are SGHAT and FQNNGV. The CDR3 is 15 amino acids. CDR3 protein: CASSARQGGGNEQFF.

The CDR3 region is CSARDPGDSPHEQYF. J is TRBJ2-7 and V is TRBV20-1; the D gene TCRdb calls, TRBD1, cannot be checked with no DNA. This CDR3 is 15 amino acids long. CDR1 and CDR2 (germline): DFQATT, SNEGSKA (reference sequence).

The chain employs TRBV20-1 and TRBJ2-5; TCRdb's D call of TRBD2 is untestable without DNA. Germline CDR1 DFQATT, CDR2 SNEGSKA (reference sequence). The CDR3 consists of 13 residues. CDR3 residues: CSASQGLAETQYF.

The chain couples TRBV6-1 to TRBJ1-1; TCRdb designates TRBD1, a call that cannot be tested without DNA. Germline-derived CDR1 and CDR2 are MNHNS and SASEGT. The CDR3 loop spans 16 amino acids. CDR3 sequence: CASRPVRGQGSTEAFF.

The chain uses TRBV29-1 and TRBJ1-2. CDR3 length: 13 residues. Germline CDR1 and CDR2: SQVTM and ANQGSEA. CDR3 sequence: CSVSEGRNYGYTF.

This sequence joins TRBV10-3 and TRBJ1-5; TCRdb names TRBD1, which stays unverified in the absence of DNA. Germline V lookup: CDR1 ENHRY, CDR2 SYGVKD. CDR3 length: 13 amino acids. CDR3 protein: CAIRNRAGQPQHF.

This sequence joins TRBV20-1 and TRBJ2-7; the D call of TRBD2 rests on TCRdb alone, since no DNA is present to check it. Looked up from germline, CDR1 is DFQATT and CDR2 is SNEGSKA (reference sequence). This CDR3 is built from 14 residues. The CDR3 loop is CSASLPDWAYEQYF.

The V gene is TRBV12-5, the J gene TRBJ2-5; TCRdb gives TRBD1 as the D gene, but with no DNA this cannot be confirmed. Per the germline V gene, CDR1 is LGHNT and CDR2 is FRNRAP. The CDR3 sequence is 15 residues long. The CDR3 loop reads CASSGEGGYQETQYF.

This sequence joins TRBV9 and TRBJ2-7; with no DNA, the TCRdb D assignment of TRBD1 cannot be verified. The germline CDR1 and CDR2 sequences are SGDLS and YYNGEE. The CDR3 spans 15 residues. The CDR3: CASSPRGTGDNEQYF.

The V call is TRBV4-3, the J call TRBJ1-5; TCRdb's D call of TRBD1 is untestable without DNA. CDR1 is LGHNA and CDR2 is YSLEER in the germline V gene. The CDR3 sequence is 14 residues long. CDR3 region: CASSLAQDSSIQHF.

The V call is TRBV5-1, the J call TRBJ2-1; the TRBD1 assignment by TCRdb is unverifiable without DNA. The CDR3 is 17 amino acids. CDR1 is SGHRS, CDR2 YFSETQ, per germline. CDR3 residues: CASSLAPGGGPYNEQFF.

This chain uses TRBV28 with TRBJ2-1. Germline V lookup: CDR1 MDHEN, CDR2 SYDVKM. The CDR3 has 12 residues. This chain's CDR3 is CASSLTVNEQFF.

This sequence joins TRBV20-1 and TRBJ1-1. This CDR3 spans 16 amino acids. Germline CDR1 and CDR2: DFQATT and SNEGSKA (reference sequence). The CDR3 sequence is CSARPGPGAWNTEAFF.

V is TRBV10-3 and J is TRBJ2-3; TCRdb picks TRBD1, but there is no DNA to check that call. Germline V gene data show CDR1 as ENHRY and CDR2 as SYGVKD. The CDR3 has 15 amino acids. CDR3 sequence: CAIRRPGTGSYTQYF.

The CDR3 loop is CASSQGPNEQFF. The V and J genes are TRBV6-5 and TRBJ2-1; checking the TCRdb D call of TRBD1 is not possible without DNA. The CDR3 is 12 amino acids. CDR1 and CDR2 from the germline V gene are MNHEY and SVGAGI.

The rearrangement joins TRBV7-2 to TRBJ1-4; TCRdb calls TRBD1, which cannot be checked without DNA. The CDR3 totals 16 residues. Germline V gene data show CDR1 as SGHTA and CDR2 as FQGNSA. The CDR3 region is CASSLGQGGTNEKLFF.

The gene calls are TRBV11-2 and TRBJ2-1; TCRdb reports TRBD2, a call that lacks DNA to check it against. Per germline, CDR1 SGHAT and CDR2 FQNNGV. The CDR3 is 17 amino acids. This CDR3 is CASSRAFSRELENEQFF. Full variable domain (outside the CDR3, taken from reference TRBV11-2 and TRBJ2-1): EAGVAQSPRYKIIEKRQSVAFWCNPISGHATLYWYQQILGQGPKLLIQFQNNGVVDDSQLPKDRFSAERLKGVDSTLKIQPAKLEDSAVYLCASSRAFSRELENEQFFGPGTRLTVL.

The gene calls are TRBV4-1 and TRBJ2-2; without DNA, the TCRdb call of TRBD1 cannot be checked. This CDR3 has 16 residues. CDR1 and CDR2 (germline): MGHRA, YSYEKL. The CDR3 loop reads CASSQDPGQGGGELFF.

The chain links TRBV6-5 to TRBJ1-2; TCRdb indicates TRBD1, and absent DNA this call remains unverified. The CDR3 extends over 12 amino acids. Germline lookup yields CDR1 MNHEY and CDR2 SVGAGI. This chain's CDR3 is CASRDRVYGYTF.

This chain uses TRBV20-1 with TRBJ2-1; with no DNA, the TCRdb D assignment of TRBD2 cannot be verified. The V gene's germline CDR1 is DFQATT and CDR2 SNEGSKA (reference sequence). This CDR3 comprises 14 residues. CDR3 amino acids: CSASPTKRHNEQFF.

The rearrangement links TRBV29-1 to TRBJ1-1. The CDR3 is 11 residues long. The V gene's germline CDR1 is SQVTM and CDR2 ANQGSEA. The CDR3 loop is CSAIQNTEAFF.

The genes are TRBV12-3 or TRBV12-4 and TRBJ1-3; TCRdb's assignment of TRBD1 cannot be checked, as there is no DNA. The CDR3 totals 15 residues. The CDR3 loop reads CASSFGGSSGNTIYF.